The 20 T cell receptor beta chains below come from one sample, sequenced in a study of shared clonotypes between healthy human individuals. Repertoires were generated with immunoSEQ multiplex PCR, while TCRdb's copy carries only in-frame clones and drops some. The sample consists of roughly 650,000 clones, around 97% of them appearing once. Source material: naive CD4+ T cells sorted from blood. Subset meaning: CD45RA+ positively selected. Source of these receptors: a woman in her 30s in good health.

Only one count was recorded for this clone. This chain joins TRBV10-3 and TRBJ1-5; 8 bases are a match to TRBD1. The V and J ends lost 10 bases and 5 bases, in that order; junction bases with no gene match: 7. Germline V gene sequence: CDR1 ENHRY, CDR2 SYGVKD. The length of the CDR3 is 13 residues. The CDR3 region is CANADRDDQPQHF. CDR3 coding DNA: TGTGCCAACGCGGACAGGGATGATCAGCCCCAGCATTTT.

The chain couples TRBV5-5 to TRBJ1-1; D is undetermined. Germline CDR1 reads SGHKS; CDR2 reads YYEKEE (reference sequence). The CDR3 length is 14 residues. Deletions cut 0 bases from V and 4 bases from J, with 10 bases between. CDR3 coding DNA: TGTGCCAGCAGCTTGGAAGATTGGGGCACTGAAGCTTTCTTT. Translating gives CASSLEDWGTEAFF.

This rearrangement joins TRBV11-3 to TRBJ2-3; D ambiguous. With 4 bases removed from V and 5 bases from J, the gap between germline ends came to 13 bases. The CDR3 extends over 14 amino acids. CDR1 is SGHNT and CDR2 is YENEEA in the germline V gene. Written as DNA, the CDR3 is TGTGCCAGCAGCTCCGAGCTAGGAGAAGATACGCAGTATTTT. Translating gives CASSSELGEDTQYF.

This chain connects TRBV4-1 to TRBJ2-7; the match to TRBD2 covers 10 bases. V gave up 1 base and J gave up 4 bases; unmatched junction bases: 7. Germline lookup yields CDR1 MGHRA and CDR2 YSYEKL. The CDR3 totals 16 residues. This chain's CDR3 is CASSQVLGLAVYEQYF. For the CDR3, the DNA is TGCGCCAGCAGCCAAGTCCTCGGACTAGCGGTTTACGAGCAGTACTTC.

The CDR3 protein is CASSLAVTGAETQYF. Here the CDR3 DNA reads TGCGCCAGCAGCTTGGCCGTTACAGGGGCCGAGACCCAGTACTTC. The chain recombines TRBV5-1 with TRBJ2-5, with TRBD1 matching over 7 bases. Germline V CDR1 and CDR2: SGHRS, YFSETQ. The CDR3 length is 15 residues. The V segment lost 0 bases and the J segment 5 bases; nucleotides outside the gene matches: 7.

The chain links TRBV27 to TRBJ2-3; 9 positions match TRBD2. V lost 2 bases, J lost 5 bases, and 11 bases stayed unmatched. The CDR3 contains 17 residues. CDR1 is MNHEY and CDR2 is SMNVEV in the germline V gene (reference sequence). CDR3 sequence: CASSLTLLAGWEDTQYF. The CDR3 DNA reads TGTGCCAGCAGTTTAACCTTGCTAGCGGGGTGGGAAGATACGCAGTATTTT.

The chain recombines TRBV4-1 with TRBJ2-7; 9 bases map to TRBD1. CDR1 and CDR2 (germline): MGHRA, YSYEKL. The CDR3 is 18 residues long. J was trimmed by 3 bases and V by 0 bases; bases with no gene match: 12. The CDR3 sequence: CASSQEGFGQGYHYEQYF. The CDR3 DNA reads TGCGCCAGCAGCCAAGAGGGGTTCGGACAGGGGTATCACTACGAGCAGTACTTC.

V and J are TRBV5-1 and TRBJ2-1; D uncertain. The CDR3 runs 13 residues. V lost 4 bases to trimming and J lost 6 bases, with 11 bases between them. Germline-derived CDR1 and CDR2 are SGHRS and YFSETQ. CDR3: CASSRAQFNEQFF. In DNA form, the CDR3 reads TGCGCCAGCAGCCGGGCGCAGTTCAATGAGCAGTTCTTC. The full variable domain, rest sourced from reference TRBV5-1 and TRBJ2-1, is KAGVTQTPRYLIKTRGQQVTLSCSPISGHRSVSWYQQTPGQGLQFLFEYFSETQRNKGNFPGRFSGRQFSNSRSEMNVSTLELGDSALYLCASSRAQFNEQFFGPGTRLTVL.

J is TRBJ2-3 and V is TRBV14; TRBD2 agrees at 8 bases. CDR3 length: 18 residues. The germline V gene encodes CDR1 SGHDN and CDR2 FVKESK. J gave up 3 bases and V 5 bases, and 16 bases lay outside the gene matches. The CDR3 is CASSKRSLAGGGTDTQYF. The DNA for the CDR3 is TGTGCCAGCAGCAAACGAAGCCTGGCGGGAGGCGGAACAGATACGCAGTATTTT.

The chain couples TRBV2 to TRBJ1-5; the D gene is possibly TRBD1 (5 bases). The germline CDR1 and CDR2 sequences are SNHLY and FYNNEI. The CDR3 is made up of 13 amino acids. V lost 3 bases and J 9 bases, leaving 12 bases between the germline ends. The CDR3 sequence is CASSDRRGRPQHF. As DNA, the CDR3 is TGTGCCAGCAGTGACCGGAGGGGTCGGCCCCAGCATTTT.

V gene TRBV5-4 combines with J gene TRBJ2-7; a possible D gene is TRBD2 (5 bases). The germline V gene has CDR1 SGHNT and CDR2 YYREEE (reference sequence). Trimming took off 0 bases at V and 7 bases at J, with 11 bases between the two ends. The CDR3 runs 13 residues. CDR3 sequence reads: CASSLGRSGEQYF. The CDR3 nucleotides read TGTGCCAGCAGCTTGGGCAGGTCGGGAGAGCAGTACTTC.

This clone occurred once. This sequence joins TRBV7-8 and TRBJ1-1; 9 positions agree with TRBD1. J lost 0 bases, V lost 5 bases, and 4 bases had no gene match. The length of the CDR3 is 15 residues. The germline CDR1 and CDR2 sequences are SGHVS and FQNEAQ. The CDR3 spells CASSTQGAMNTEAFF. The CDR3 DNA sequence: TGTGCCAGCAGCACACAGGGGGCAATGAACACTGAAGCTTTCTTT.

The chain is built from TRBV30 and TRBJ1-1, with D possibly matching TRBD1 (6 bases). The CDR3 loop spans 13 amino acids. The germline CDR1 and CDR2 sequences are GTSNPN and SVGIG (reference sequence). Trimming left V 4 bases short and J 3 bases short, with 12 bases between. CDR3 residues: CAWMGDTHTEAFF. In nucleotides, the CDR3 is TGTGCCTGGATGGGGGACACTCACACTGAAGCTTTCTTT.

This clone showed up just a few times. The chain combines TRBV2 with TRBJ1-1, with no clear D. Germline CDR1 reads SNHLY; CDR2 reads FYNNEI. V lost 7 bases, J lost 0 bases, and 15 bases lay in between. CDR3 length equals 15 residues. The CDR3 sequence is CASKAAQPMNTEAFF. CDR3 coding DNA: TGTGCCAGCAAGGCGGCACAACCTATGAACACTGAAGCTTTCTTT.

A note on this clone: Other nucleotide sequences in the sample specify the same CDR3. This sequence joins TRBV2 and TRBJ2-5; D might be TRBD1 (6 bases). Germline assignment: CDR1 SNHLY and CDR2 FYNNEI. The V end was cut by 4 bases, the J end by 2 bases, with 8 bases between. The CDR3 extends over 13 amino acids. The CDR3 nucleotides read TGTGCCAGCAGTGGTCAGGGGCAAGAGACCCAGTACTTC. It yields the protein CASSGQGQETQYF.

This rearrangement joins TRBV6-1 to TRBJ1-1; D possibly corresponds to TRBD1 (6 bases). V shed 2 bases and J shed 1 base, with 8 bases lying between them. The germline CDR1 and CDR2 sequences are MNHNS and SASEGT. There are 14 residues in the CDR3. The CDR3 DNA reads as TGTGCCAGCAGTGAACTGGGGGCGAACACTGAAGCTTTCTTT. This sequence encodes CASSELGANTEAFF.

The chain carries TRBV6-6 and TRBJ1-5; TRBD1 might be the D (5 bases). Trimming removed 5 bases from V and 1 base from J, with 15 bases in between. Germline CDR1 reads MNHNY; CDR2 reads SVGAGI (reference sequence). This CDR3 comprises 16 residues. The CDR3 is CASSTPGQGSNQPQHF. The CDR3 bases are TGTGCCAGCAGTACCCCGGGGCAGGGAAGCAATCAGCCCCAGCATTTT.

The chain carries TRBV9 and TRBJ1-2; 7 positions agree with TRBD1. Germline loops: CDR1 SGDLS, CDR2 YYNGEE. This CDR3 comprises 13 residues. The V gene end was trimmed by 6 bases and the J gene end by 8 bases; junction bases not matched to a gene: 10. CDR3 nucleotide sequence: TGTGCCAGCACCGGTACGACAGGGAGAGGCTACACCTTC. This sequence encodes CASTGTTGRGYTF.

This chain uses TRBV2 with TRBJ1-5; D gene unclear. The CDR3 consists of 13 residues. CDR1 and CDR2 from the germline V gene are SNHLY and FYNNEI. The ends were cut back, 3 bases at V and 5 bases at J, with 8 bases in the middle. CDR3: CASSERRDQPQHF. The CDR3 DNA reads as TGTGCCAGCAGTGAGCGAAGGGATCAGCCCCAGCATTTT. Supplemented by reference TRBV2 and TRBJ1-5, the full variable domain reads EPEVTQTPSHQVTQMGQEVILRCVPISNHLYFYWYRQILGQKVEFLVSFYNNEISEKSEIFDDQFSVERPDGSNFTLKIRSTKLEDSAMYFCASSERRDQPQHFGDGTRLSIL.

For this clone: Other DNA sequences in the sample encode the same CDR3. CDR3 in amino acids: CASSLEVAKNIQYF. DNA of the CDR3: TGCGCCAGCAGCTTGGAAGTAGCCAAAAACATTCAGTACTTC. This chain connects TRBV5-1 to TRBJ2-4; D remains unclear. Germline CDR1 is SGHRS and CDR2 is YFSETQ. The CDR3 loop spans 14 amino acids. Trimming left V 0 bases short and J 0 bases short, with 4 bases between. The full variable domain, its missing parts supplied by reference TRBV5-1 and TRBJ2-4, is KAGVTQTPRYLIKTRGQQVTLSCSPISGHRSVSWYQQTPGQGLQFLFEYFSETQRNKGNFPGRFSGRQFSNSRSEMNVSTLELGDSALYLCASSLEVAKNIQYFGAGTRLSVL.